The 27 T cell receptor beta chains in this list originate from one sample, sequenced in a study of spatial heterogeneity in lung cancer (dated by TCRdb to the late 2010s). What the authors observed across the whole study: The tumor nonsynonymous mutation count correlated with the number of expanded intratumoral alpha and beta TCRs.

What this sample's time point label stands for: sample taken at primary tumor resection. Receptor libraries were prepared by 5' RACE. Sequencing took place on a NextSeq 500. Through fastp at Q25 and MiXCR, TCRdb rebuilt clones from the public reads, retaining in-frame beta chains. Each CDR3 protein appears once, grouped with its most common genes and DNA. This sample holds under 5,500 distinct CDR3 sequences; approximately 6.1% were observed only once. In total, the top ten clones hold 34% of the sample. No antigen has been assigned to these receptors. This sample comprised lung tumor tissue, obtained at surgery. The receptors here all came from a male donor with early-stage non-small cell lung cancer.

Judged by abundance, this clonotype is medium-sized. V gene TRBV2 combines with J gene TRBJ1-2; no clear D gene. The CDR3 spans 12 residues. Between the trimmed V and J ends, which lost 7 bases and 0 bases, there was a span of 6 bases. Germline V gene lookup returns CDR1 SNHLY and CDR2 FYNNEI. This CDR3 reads CASNRPNYGYTF. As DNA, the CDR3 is TGTGCCAGCAATCGGCCTAACTATGGCTACACCTTC.

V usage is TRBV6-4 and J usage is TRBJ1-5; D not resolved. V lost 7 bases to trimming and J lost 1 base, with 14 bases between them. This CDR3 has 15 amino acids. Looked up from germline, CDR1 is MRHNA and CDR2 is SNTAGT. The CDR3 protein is CASTEGQVSNQPQHF. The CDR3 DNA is TGTGCCAGCACAGAAGGGCAAGTCAGCAATCAGCCCCAGCATTTT.

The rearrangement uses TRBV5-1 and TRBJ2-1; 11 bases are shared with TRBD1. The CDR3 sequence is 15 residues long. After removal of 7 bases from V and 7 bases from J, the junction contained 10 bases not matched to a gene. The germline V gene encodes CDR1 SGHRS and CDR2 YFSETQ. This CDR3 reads CASGFGQGALNEQFF. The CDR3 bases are TGCGCCAGCGGATTTGGACAGGGGGCGCTAAATGAGCAGTTCTTC.

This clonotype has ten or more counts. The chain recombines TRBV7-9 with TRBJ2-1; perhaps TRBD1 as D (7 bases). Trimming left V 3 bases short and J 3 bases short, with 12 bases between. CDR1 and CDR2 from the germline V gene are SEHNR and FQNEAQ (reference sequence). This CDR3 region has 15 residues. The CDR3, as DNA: TGTGCCAGCAGCTTTGGAGGGGGCAACTACAATGAGCAGTTCTTC. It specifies CASSFGGGNYNEQFF. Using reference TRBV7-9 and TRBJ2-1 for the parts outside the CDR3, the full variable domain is DTGVSQNPRHKITKRGQNVTFRCDPISEHNRLYWYRQTLGQGPEFLTYFQNEAQLEKSRLLSDRFSAERPKGSFSTLEIQRTEQGDSAMYLCASSFGGGNYNEQFFGPGTRLTVL.

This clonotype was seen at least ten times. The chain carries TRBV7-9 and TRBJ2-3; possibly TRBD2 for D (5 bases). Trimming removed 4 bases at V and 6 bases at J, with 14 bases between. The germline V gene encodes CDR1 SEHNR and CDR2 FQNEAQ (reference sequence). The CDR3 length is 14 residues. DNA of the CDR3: TGTGCCAGCAGCTCTAGCTCTCTGAGTGATACGCAGTATTTT. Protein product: CASSSSSLSDTQYF.

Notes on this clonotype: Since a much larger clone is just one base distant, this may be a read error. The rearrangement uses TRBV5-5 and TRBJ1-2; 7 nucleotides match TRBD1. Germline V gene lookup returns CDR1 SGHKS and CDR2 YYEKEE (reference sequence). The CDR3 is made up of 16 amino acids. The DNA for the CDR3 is TGTGTCAGCAGCTTGGAGGGGGACAGCCTTAACTATGGCTACACCTTC. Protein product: CVSSLEGDSLNYGYTF.

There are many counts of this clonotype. CDR3 nucleotide sequence: TGTGCCATCAGCCCACGGAGCTCCTACGAGCAGTACTTC. This encodes CAISPRSSYEQYF. This chain links TRBV10-3 with TRBJ2-7; D gene uncertain. CDR3 size: 13 residues. Per the germline V gene, CDR1 is ENHRY and CDR2 is SYGVKD. Trimming took 6 bases from V and 0 from J, leaving 9 bases between them.

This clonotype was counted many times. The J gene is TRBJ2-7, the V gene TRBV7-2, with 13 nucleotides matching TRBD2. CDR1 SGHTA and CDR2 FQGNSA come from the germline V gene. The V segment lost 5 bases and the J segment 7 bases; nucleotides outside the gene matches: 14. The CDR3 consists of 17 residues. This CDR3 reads CASSARGWTSGSGEQYF. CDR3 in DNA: TGTGCCAGCAGCGCAAGAGGCTGGACTAGCGGGAGCGGGGAGCAGTACTTC.

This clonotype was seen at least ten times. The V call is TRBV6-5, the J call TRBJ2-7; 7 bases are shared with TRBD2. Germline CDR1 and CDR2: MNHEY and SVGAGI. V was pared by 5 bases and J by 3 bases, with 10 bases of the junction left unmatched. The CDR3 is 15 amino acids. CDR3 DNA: TGTGCCAGCAGTCCGTTGGGACTACCAGGCTACGAGCAGTACTTC. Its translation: CASSPLGLPGYEQYF.

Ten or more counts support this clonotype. The CDR3 sequence: CASSLGTDNTEAFF. CDR3 sequence (DNA): TGTGCCAGCAGCTTAGGGACGGATAACACTGAAGCTTTCTTT. J is TRBJ1-1 and V is TRBV7-8; D not resolved. In germline, CDR1 is SGHVS, CDR2 FQNEAQ. The CDR3 runs 14 residues. V shed 1 base and J shed 2 bases, with 8 bases lying between them.

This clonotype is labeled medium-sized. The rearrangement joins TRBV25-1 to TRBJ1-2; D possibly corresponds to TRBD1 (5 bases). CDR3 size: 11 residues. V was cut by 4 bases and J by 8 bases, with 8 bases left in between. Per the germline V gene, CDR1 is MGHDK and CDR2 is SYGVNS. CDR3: CASSVGDGYTF. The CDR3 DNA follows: TGTGCCAGCAGTGTAGGGGACGGCTACACCTTC.

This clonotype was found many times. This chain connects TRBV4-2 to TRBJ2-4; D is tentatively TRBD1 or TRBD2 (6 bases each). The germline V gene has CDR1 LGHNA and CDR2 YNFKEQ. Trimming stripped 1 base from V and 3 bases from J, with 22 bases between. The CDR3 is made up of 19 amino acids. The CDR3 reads CASSQGPPGGGVGKNIQYF. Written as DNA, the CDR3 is TGTGCCAGCAGCCAAGGCCCTCCCGGGGGCGGGGTTGGCAAAAACATTCAGTACTTC.

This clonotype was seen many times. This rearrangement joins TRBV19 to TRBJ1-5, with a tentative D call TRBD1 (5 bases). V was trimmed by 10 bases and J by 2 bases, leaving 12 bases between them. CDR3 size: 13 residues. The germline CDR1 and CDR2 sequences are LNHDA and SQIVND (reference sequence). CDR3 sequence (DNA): TGTGCCACCGGGGAGGGACGCAATCAGCCCCAGCATTTT. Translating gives CATGEGRNQPQHF.

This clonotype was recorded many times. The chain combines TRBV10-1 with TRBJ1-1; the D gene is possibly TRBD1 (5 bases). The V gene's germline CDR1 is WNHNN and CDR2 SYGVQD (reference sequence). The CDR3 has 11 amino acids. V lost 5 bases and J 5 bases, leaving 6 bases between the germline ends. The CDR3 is CASSQGTEAFF. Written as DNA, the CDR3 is TGCGCCAGCAGTCAGGGAACTGAAGCTTTCTTT.

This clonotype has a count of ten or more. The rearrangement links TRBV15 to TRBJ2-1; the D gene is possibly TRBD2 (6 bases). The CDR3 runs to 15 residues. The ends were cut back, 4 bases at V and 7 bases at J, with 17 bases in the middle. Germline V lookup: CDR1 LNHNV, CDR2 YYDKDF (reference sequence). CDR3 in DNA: TGTGCCACCAGCATTGAGGAGGGCCGGTGGAATGAGCAGTTCTTC. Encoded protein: CATSIEEGRWNEQFF.

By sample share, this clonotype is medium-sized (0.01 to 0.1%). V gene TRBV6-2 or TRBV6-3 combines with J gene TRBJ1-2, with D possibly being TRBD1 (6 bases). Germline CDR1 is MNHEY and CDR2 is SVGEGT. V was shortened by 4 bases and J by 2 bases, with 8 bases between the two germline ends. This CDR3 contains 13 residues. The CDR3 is CASSWDTNYGYTF. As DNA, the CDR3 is TGTGCCAGCAGTTGGGACACAAACTATGGCTACACCTTC.

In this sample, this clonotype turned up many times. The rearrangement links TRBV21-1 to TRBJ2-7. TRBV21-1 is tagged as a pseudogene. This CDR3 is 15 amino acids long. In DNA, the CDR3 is TGTGCCAGCAGCAAAGTAGGCAGCTACTCCTACGAGCAGTACTTC. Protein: CASSKVGSYSYEQYF.

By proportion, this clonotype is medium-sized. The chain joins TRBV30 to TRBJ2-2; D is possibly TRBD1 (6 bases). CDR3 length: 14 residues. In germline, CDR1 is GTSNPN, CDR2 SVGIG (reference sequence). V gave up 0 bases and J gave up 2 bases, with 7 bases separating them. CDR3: CAWSVGGNTGELFF. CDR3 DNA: TGTGCCTGGAGTGTAGGGGGAAACACCGGGGAGCTGTTTTTT.

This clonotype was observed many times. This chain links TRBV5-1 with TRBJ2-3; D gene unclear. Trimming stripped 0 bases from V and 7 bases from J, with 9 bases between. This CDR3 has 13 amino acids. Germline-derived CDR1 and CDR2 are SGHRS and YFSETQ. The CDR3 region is CASSLDDTNTQYF. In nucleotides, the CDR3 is TGCGCCAGCAGCTTGGACGACACGAATACGCAGTATTTT.

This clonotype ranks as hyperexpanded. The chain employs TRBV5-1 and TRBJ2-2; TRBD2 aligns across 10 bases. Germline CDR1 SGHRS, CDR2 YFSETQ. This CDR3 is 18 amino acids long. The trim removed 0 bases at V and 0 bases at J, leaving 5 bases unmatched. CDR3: CASSLGLAGAPNTGELFF. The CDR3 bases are TGCGCCAGCAGCTTGGGTCTAGCGGGGGCTCCGAACACCGGGGAGCTGTTTTTT.

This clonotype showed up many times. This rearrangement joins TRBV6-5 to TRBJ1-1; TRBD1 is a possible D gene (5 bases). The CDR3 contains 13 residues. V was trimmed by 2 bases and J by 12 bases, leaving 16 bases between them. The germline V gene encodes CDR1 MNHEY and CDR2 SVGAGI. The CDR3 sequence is CASSYAGGGETFF. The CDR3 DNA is TGTGCCAGCAGTTACGCCGGGGGAGGGGAGACTTTCTTT.

CDR3 nucleotides: TGCGCCAGCAGCCAAGCTTTCGGGACTAGCGGGAGGAATGAGCAGTTCTTC. It translates to CASSQAFGTSGRNEQFF. This chain uses TRBV4-1 with TRBJ2-1, with 15 bases that match TRBD2. Germline CDR1 and CDR2: MGHRA and YSYEKL. The CDR3 is 17 amino acids. After removal of 1 base from V and 7 bases from J, the junction contained 5 bases not matched to a gene.

The CDR3 region has the DNA TGTGCCAGCAGCCGGGCAGGGGCGAAGGAGCAGTTCTTC. Translated: CASSRAGAKEQFF. The chain is built from TRBV7-9 and TRBJ2-1, with a possible D match to TRBD1 (6 bases). The CDR3 extends over 13 amino acids. The V gene lost 5 bases and the J gene lost 10 bases, with 15 bases spanning the gap. CDR1 is SEHNR and CDR2 is FQNEAQ in the germline V gene (reference sequence).

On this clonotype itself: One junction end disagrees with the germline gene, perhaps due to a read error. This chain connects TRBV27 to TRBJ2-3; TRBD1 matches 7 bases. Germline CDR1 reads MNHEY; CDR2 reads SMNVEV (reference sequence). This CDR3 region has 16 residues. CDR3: CPSSFDGTASTDTQYF. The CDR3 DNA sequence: TGTCCCAGCAGTTTTGACGGGACAGCTAGTACAGATACGCAGTATTTT.

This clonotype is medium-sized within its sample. The CDR3 bases are TGCGCCAGCAGCTCGACAATCTCTGGGGCCAACGTCCTGACTTTC. Amino acid sequence: CASSSTISGANVLTF. This chain uses TRBV5-1 with TRBJ2-6; no clear D. CDR1 SGHRS and CDR2 YFSETQ come from the germline V gene. This CDR3 comprises 15 residues. V was cut by 3 bases and J by 0 bases, with 7 bases left in between.

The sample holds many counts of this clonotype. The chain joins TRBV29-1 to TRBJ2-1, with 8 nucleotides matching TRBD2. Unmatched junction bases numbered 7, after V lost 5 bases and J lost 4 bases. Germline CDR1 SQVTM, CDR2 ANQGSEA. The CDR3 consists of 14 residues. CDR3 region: CSVLEVAGYNEQFF. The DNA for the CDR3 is TGCAGCGTTCTGGAGGTAGCGGGGTACAATGAGCAGTTCTTC.

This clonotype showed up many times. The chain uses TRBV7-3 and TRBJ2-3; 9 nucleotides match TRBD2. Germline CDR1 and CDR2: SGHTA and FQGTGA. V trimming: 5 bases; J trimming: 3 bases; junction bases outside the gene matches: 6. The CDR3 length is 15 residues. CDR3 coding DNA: TGTGCCAGCAGCCGACTAGCGGCGGCGACAGATACGCAGTATTTT. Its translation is CASSRLAAATDTQYF.